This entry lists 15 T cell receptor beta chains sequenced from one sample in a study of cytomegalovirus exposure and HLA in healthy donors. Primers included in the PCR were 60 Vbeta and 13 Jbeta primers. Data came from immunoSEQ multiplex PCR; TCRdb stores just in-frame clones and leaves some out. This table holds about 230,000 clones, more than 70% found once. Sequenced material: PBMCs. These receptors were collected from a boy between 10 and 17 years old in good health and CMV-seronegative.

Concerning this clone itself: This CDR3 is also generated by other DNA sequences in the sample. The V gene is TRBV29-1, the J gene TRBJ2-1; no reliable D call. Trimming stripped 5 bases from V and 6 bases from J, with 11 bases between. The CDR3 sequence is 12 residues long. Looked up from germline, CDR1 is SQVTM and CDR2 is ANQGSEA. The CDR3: CSVNPVRNEQFF. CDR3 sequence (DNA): TGCAGCGTTAACCCGGTACGCAATGAGCAGTTCTTC.

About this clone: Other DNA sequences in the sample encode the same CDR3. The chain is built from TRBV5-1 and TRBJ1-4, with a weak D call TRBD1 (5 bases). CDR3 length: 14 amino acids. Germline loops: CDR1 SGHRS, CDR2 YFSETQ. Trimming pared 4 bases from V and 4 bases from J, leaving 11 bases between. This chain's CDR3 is CASSLGQGNEKLFF. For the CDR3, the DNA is TGCGCCAGCAGCCTGGGGCAGGGTAATGAAAAACTGTTTTTT. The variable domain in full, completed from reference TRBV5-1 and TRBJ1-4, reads KAGVTQTPRYLIKTRGQQVTLSCSPISGHRSVSWYQQTPGQGLQFLFEYFSETQRNKGNFPGRFSGRQFSNSRSEMNVSTLELGDSALYLCASSLGQGNEKLFFGSGTQLSVL.

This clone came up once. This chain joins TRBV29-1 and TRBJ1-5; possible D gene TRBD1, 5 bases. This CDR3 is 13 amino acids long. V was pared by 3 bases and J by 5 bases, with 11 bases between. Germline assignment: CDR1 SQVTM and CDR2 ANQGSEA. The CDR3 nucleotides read TGCAGCGTTGACCAGGGAATCGATCAGCCCCAGCATTTT. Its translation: CSVDQGIDQPQHF.

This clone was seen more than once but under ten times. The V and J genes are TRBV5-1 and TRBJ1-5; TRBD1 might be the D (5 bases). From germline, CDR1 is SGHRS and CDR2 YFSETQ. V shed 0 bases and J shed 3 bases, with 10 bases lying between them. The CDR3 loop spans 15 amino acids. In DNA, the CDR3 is TGCGCCAGCAGCTTGGAGCAGGGCCCCAATCAGCCCCAGCATTTT. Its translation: CASSLEQGPNQPQHF.

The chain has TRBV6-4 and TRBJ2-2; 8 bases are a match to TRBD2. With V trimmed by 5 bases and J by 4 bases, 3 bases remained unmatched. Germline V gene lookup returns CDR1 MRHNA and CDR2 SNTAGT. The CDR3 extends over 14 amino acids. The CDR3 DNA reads TGTGCCAGCAGTCGGGGGGGAAGCACCGGGGAGCTGTTTTTT. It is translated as CASSRGGSTGELFF.

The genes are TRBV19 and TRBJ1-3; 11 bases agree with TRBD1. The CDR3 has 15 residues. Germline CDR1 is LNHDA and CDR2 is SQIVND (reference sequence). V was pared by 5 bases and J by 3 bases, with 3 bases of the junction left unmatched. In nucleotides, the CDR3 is TGTGCCAGTAGTGGGACAGGGGGTTATGGAAACACCATATATTTT. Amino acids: CASSGTGGYGNTIYF.

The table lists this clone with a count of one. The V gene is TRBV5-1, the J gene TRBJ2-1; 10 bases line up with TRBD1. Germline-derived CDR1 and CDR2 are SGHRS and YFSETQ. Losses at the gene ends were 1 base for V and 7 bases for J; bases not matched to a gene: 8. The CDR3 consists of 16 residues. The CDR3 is CASSLTRDRGGNEQFF. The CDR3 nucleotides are TGCGCCAGCAGCTTGACCCGGGACAGGGGAGGGAATGAGCAGTTCTTC. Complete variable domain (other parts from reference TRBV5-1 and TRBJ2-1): KAGVTQTPRYLIKTRGQQVTLSCSPISGHRSVSWYQQTPGQGLQFLFEYFSETQRNKGNFPGRFSGRQFSNSRSEMNVSTLELGDSALYLCASSLTRDRGGNEQFFGPGTRLTVL.

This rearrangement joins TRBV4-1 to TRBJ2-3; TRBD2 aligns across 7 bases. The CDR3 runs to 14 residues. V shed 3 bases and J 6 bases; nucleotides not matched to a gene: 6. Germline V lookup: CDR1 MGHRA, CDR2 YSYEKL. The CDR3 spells CASSHGLGIDTQYF. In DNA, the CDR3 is TGCGCCAGCAGCCACGGACTAGGGATCGATACGCAGTATTTT.

The CDR3 reads CASTPTGLGAYEQYF. For the CDR3, the DNA is TGTGCCAGTACCCCCACAGGGCTCGGGGCCTACGAGCAGTACTTC. The rearrangement uses TRBV19 and TRBJ2-7; tentatively, D is TRBD1 (6 bases). Per the germline V gene, CDR1 is LNHDA and CDR2 is SQIVND (reference sequence). CDR3 length: 15 residues. V was shortened by 7 bases and J by 2 bases, with 18 bases between the two germline ends.

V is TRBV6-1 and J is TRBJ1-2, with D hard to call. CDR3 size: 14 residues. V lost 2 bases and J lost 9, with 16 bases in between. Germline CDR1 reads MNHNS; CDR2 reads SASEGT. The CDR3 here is CASSEKGFTRSYTF. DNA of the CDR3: TGTGCCAGCAGTGAAAAAGGGTTTACTAGGAGCTACACCTTC.

The CDR3 coding sequence is TGTGCCAGCAGCCCGAGGGACTATACTTACGAGCAGTACTTC. It specifies CASSPRDYTYEQYF. This chain links TRBV11-2 with TRBJ2-7, with 7 bases identical to TRBD2. This CDR3 is 14 amino acids long. J was trimmed by 4 bases and V by 5 bases; bases with no gene match: 8. Germline CDR1 reads SGHAT; CDR2 reads FQNNGV.

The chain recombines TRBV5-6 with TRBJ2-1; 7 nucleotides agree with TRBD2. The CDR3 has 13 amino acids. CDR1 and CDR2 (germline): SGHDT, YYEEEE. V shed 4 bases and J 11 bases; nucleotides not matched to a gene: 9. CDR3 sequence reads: CASSPEPSGKQFF. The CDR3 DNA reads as TGTGCCAGCAGCCCCGAGCCTAGCGGAAAGCAGTTCTTC.

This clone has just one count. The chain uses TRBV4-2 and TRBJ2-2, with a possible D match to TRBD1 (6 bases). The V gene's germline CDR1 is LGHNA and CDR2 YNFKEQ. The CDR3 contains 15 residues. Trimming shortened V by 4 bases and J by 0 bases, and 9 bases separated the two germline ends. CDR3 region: CASSRGQSNTGELFF. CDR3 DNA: TGTGCCAGCAGCCGGGGGCAATCGAACACCGGGGAGCTGTTTTTT.

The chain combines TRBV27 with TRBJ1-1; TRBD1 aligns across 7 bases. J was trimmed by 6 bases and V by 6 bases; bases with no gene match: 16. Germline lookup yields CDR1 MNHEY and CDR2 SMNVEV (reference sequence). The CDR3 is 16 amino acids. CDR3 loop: CASSWTGRLMGAEAFF. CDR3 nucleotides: TGTGCCAGCAGCTGGACAGGCAGATTAATGGGGGCTGAAGCTTTCTTT.

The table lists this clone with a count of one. The DNA for the CDR3 is TGTGCCAACCGACCGGGACTAGGTCTCACAGATACGCAGTATTTT. Its protein is CANRPGLGLTDTQYF. This sequence joins TRBV6-5 and TRBJ2-3; 8 bases agree with TRBD2. CDR3 size: 15 residues. The germline V gene has CDR1 MNHEY and CDR2 SVGAGI. J gave up 2 bases and V 10 bases, and 11 bases lay outside the gene matches.